Detailed here is one TCR beta chain. Its target is not known. The sample is drawn from a study of T cells in narcolepsy. Study-level results: Same-patient CSF and blood CD4+ T cell clonotypes included HCRT-specific and TRIB2-specific autoreactive ones. Reportedly, autoreactive clonotypes were serially detected in patients' blood but not controls'.

Data came from immunoSEQ multiplex PCR; TCRdb stores just in-frame clones and leaves some out. The table records 20,000 to 30,000 clones, roughly 80% of them present only once. The germline V gene has CDR1 SGHTA and CDR2 FQGTGA. Deletions cut 4 bases from V and 7 bases from J, with 23 bases between. CDR3 length equals 17 residues. The sequenced material came from memory (CD45RA-) CD4+ T cells from blood. The rearrangement joins TRBV7-3 to TRBJ2-1; perhaps TRBD2 as D (7 bases). The TCR was taken from a human donor in good health. The CDR3 sequence: CASSSQPRGAGSNEQFF. The CDR3 DNA sequence: TGTGCCAGCAGCTCCCAGCCTCGGGGGGCCGGATCGAATGAGCAGTTCTTC.